This T cell receptor beta chain was captured by sequencing in a study of blood T cells in healthy people across ages. The study's findings and limits: Versus aged donors, long-lived donors had higher diversity and more naive CD4+ cells. Samples with more naive T cells showed higher observed beta diversity. For the donors, CMV status was unknown and possibly confounded expanded clonotype changes.

Points on this clonotype: Antigen: not known. Compared with germline, one end of the junction differs, possibly owing to a read error.

Primed by a sample-barcoded 5' primer and a J-beta primer mix, a second PCR proceeded for about 6 to 11 cycles. TCRdb reprocessed the 5' RACE reads with MiXCR, giving one entry per CDR3 protein. The sample carries about 1,500,000 distinct CDR3 sequences, roughly 30% recorded once. This CDR3 has 16 amino acids. Germline CDR1 is SGHVS and CDR2 is FQNEAQ. Sequencing was performed on blood. The receptor's source is a woman aged 25 to 39 in good health. The chain recombines TRBV7-8 with TRBJ1-5; 7 nucleotides match TRBD1. The CDR3 nucleotides read TGTGCCAGCAACTTAGGGGGCTCGGGGCCGGGGCAGCCCCAGCATTTT. It encodes CASNLGGSGPGQPQHF.